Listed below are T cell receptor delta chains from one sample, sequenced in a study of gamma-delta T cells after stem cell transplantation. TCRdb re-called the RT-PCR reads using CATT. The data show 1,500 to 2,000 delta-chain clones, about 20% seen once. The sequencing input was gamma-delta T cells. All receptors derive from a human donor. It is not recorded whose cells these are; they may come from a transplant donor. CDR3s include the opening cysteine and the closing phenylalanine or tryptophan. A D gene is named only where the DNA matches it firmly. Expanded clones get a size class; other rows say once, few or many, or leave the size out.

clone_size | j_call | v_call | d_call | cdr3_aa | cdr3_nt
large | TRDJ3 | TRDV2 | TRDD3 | CACDTVGDTSAWDTRQMFF | TGTGCCTGTGACACCGTCGGGGATACGTCCGCCTGGGACACCCGACAGATGTTTTTC
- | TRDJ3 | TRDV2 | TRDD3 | CACDTTPLGDPSSWDTQQMFF | TGTGCCTGTGACACCACCCCACTGGGGGATCCGAGCTCCTGGGACACCCAACAGATGTTTTTC
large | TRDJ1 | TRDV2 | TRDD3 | CACDKLGGSDKLIF | TGTGCCTGTGACAAACTCGGGGGATCCGATAAACTCATCTTT
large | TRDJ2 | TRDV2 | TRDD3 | CACDTLSTGGRAQLFF | TGTGCCTGTGACACTCTAAGTACTGGGGGGCGAGCACAACTCTTCTTT
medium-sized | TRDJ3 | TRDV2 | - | CACDTAGASSWDTRQMFF | TGTGCCTGTGACACCGCAGGGGCCAGCTCCTGGGACACCCGACAGATGTTTTTC
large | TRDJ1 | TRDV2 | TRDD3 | CACDTVSTGGYIADKLIF | TGTGCCTGTGACACAGTAAGCACTGGGGGATACATCGCCGATAAACTCATCTTT
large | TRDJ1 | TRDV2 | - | CACDTVASERYAPYTDKLIF | TGTGCCTGTGACACTGTGGCTAGTGAGCGATACGCGCCGTACACCGATAAACTCATCTTT
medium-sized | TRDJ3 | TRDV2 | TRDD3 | CACDTGGYGSWDTRQMFF | TGTGCCTGTGACACCGGGGGATACGGCTCCTGGGACACCCGACAGATGTTTTTC
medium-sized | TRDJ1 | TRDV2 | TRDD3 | CACDPIGAGDTGADKLIF | TGTGCCTGTGACCCGATTGGGGCCGGGGATACTGGGGCCGATAAACTCATCTTT
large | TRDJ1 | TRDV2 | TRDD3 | CACDSLSTGGDKLIF | TGTGCCTGTGATTCTCTTAGTACTGGGGGAGATAAACTCATCTTT
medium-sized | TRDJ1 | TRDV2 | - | CACDPLLPVRDRYTDKLIF | TGTGCCTGTGATCCACTCCTTCCCGTCAGGGACCGGTACACCGATAAACTCATCTTT
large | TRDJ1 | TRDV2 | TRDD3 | CACDTLRGGGYHDTDKLIF | TGTGCCTGTGACACCCTCCGTGGGGGGGGATACCACGACACCGATAAACTCATCTTT
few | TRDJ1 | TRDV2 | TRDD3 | CACDNLGDTNTDKLIF | TGTGCCTGTGACAATTTGGGGGATACTAACACCGATAAACTCATCTTT
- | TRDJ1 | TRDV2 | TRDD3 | CACLPLLGDTRSYTDKLIF | TGTGCCTGTCTGCCTCTACTGGGGGATACGCGCTCGTACACCGATAAACTCATCTTT
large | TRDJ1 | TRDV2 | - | CACDTINPQNTDKLIF | TGTGCCTGTGACACCATAAATCCCCAAAACACCGATAAACTCATCTTT
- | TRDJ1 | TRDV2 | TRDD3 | CACDRLPVLGVLTDKLIF | TGTGCCTGTGACAGGCTCCCTGTACTGGGGGTTCTCACCGATAAACTCATCTTT
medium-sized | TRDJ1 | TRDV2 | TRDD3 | CACDPLGDTRDTDKLIF | TGTGCCTGTGACCCCCTGGGGGATACGCGAGACACCGATAAACTCATCTTT
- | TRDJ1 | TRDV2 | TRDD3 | CACDVLGDTKLIF | TGTGCCTGTGACGTACTGGGGGATACAAAACTCATCTTT
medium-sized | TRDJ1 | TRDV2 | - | CACDTVRGTFGILSTNTDKLIF | TGTGCCTGTGACACCGTCCGGGGGACGTTTGGGATATTGAGTACCAACACCGATAAACTCATCTTT
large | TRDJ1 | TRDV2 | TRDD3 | CACDGAGGSPTDKLIF | TGTGCCTGTGACGGGGCTGGGGGATCTCCCACCGATAAACTCATCTTT
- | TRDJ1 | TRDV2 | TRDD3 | CSCDPLSPLGDASSTDKLIF | TGTTCCTGTGACCCATTGAGTCCACTGGGGGATGCGAGTAGCACCGATAAACTCATCTTT
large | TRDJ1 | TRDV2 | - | CACDPLNRGEFKLIF | TGTGCCTGTGACCCCCTCAACAGGGGAGAATTTAAACTCATCTTT
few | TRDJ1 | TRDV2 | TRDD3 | CACDVTTGGHRDPLYTDKLIF | TGTGCCTGTGACGTAACTACTGGGGGTCACAGGGACCCCCTATACACCGATAAACTCATCTTT
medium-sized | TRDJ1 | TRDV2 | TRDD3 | CACDTAFTGGPTDKLIF | TGTGCCTGTGACACGGCCTTTACTGGGGGACCGACCGATAAACTCATCTTT
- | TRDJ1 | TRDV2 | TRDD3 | CACDVTTGGHRDPLYTDKLIF | TGTGCCTGCGACGTAACTACTGGGGGTCACAGGGACCCCCTATACACCGATAAACTCATCTTT
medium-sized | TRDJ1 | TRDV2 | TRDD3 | CACDTVTGGFSPGVVIF | TGTGCCTGTGACACCGTCACTGGGGGATTCAGCCCCGGGGTAGTAATCTTT
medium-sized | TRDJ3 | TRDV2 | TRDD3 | CACDTTGGASSWDTRQMFF | TGTGCCTGTGACACCACTGGGGGAGCCAGCTCCTGGGACACCCGACAGATGTTTTTC
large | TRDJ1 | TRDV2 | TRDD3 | CACDTILGDTSYTDKLIF | TGTGCCTGTGACACCATACTGGGGGATACCTCGTACACCGATAAACTCATCTTT
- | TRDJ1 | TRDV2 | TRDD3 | CACEKLGDTSTDKLIF | TGTGCCTGTGAGAAACTGGGGGATACATCCACCGATAAACTCATCTTT
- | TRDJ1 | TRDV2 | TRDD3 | CACDLLGDTFRTDKLIF | TGTGCCTGTGACTTACTGGGGGATACCTTCCGCACCGATAAACTCATCTTT
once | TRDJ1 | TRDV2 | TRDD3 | CACDRLGDTTDTDKLIF | TGTGCCTGTGACCGTCTGGGGGATACGACGGACACCGATAAACTCATCTTT
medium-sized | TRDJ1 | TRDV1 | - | CALGELPGDKLIF | TGTGCTCTTGGGGAACTTCCCGGGGATAAACTCATCTTT
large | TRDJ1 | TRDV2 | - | CACDTVGPYTDKLIF | TGTGCCTGTGACACCGTGGGGCCGTACACCGATAAACTCATCTTT
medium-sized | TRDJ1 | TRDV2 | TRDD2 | CACEPLYPSSYVGGSYTDKLIF | TGTGCCTGTGAACCACTATACCCCTCTTCCTACGTGGGTGGATCGTACACCGATAAACTCATCTTT
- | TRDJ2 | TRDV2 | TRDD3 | CACATLGDPDLTAQFF | TGTGCCTGTGCCACCCTGGGGGATCCGGATTTGACAGCACAATTCTTC
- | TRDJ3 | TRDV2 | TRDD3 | CACDTGQLGDTPLDTRQMFF | TGTGCCTGTGACACTGGGCAACTGGGGGATACGCCCTTGGACACCCGACAGATGTTTTTC
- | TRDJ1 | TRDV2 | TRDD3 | CACLPLLGDPSSTVTDKLIF | TGTGCCTGTCTGCCTCTACTGGGGGATCCGTCAAGCACAGTAACCGATAAACTCATCTTT
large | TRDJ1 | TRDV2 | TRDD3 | CACDSVLGDTLIQHTDKLIF | TGTGCCTGTGACAGCGTACTGGGGGATACGCTGATTCAACACACCGATAAACTCATCTTT
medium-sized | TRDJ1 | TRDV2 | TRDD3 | CACDTIPSELGDPYTDKLIF | TGTGCCTGTGACACAATTCCCTCCGAACTGGGGGACCCGTACACCGATAAACTCATCTTT
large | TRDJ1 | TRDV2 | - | CACETLPFDKSTDKLIF | TGTGCCTGTGAGACCCTACCTTTCGATAAAAGCACCGATAAACTCATCTTT
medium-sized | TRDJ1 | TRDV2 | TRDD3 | CACDTIGAGGYGYTDKLIF | TGTGCCTGTGACACGATAGGTGCCGGGGGATACGGGTACACCGATAAACTCATCTTT
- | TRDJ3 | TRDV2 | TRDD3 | CACDTGNWGMNDWDTRQMFF | TGTGCCTGTGACACCGGGAACTGGGGGATGAATGACTGGGACACCCGACAGATGTTTTTC
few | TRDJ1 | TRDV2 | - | CACDTVGILDKLIF | TGTGCCTGTGACACCGTGGGGATCCTCGATAAACTCATCTTT
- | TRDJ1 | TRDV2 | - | CACDTVKSDPNVVVVHLTDKLIF | TGTGCCTGTGACACCGTTAAGTCCGATCCTAACGTGGTGGTCGTCCATCTCACCGATAAACTCATCTTT
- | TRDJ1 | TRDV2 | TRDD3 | CACDHVLGDTLGNTDKLIF | TGTGCCTGTGATCATGTACTGGGGGATACGTTGGGTAACACCGATAAACTCATCTTT
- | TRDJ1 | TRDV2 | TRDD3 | CACDPVGPGRTGGTYTDKLIF | TGTGCCTGTGACCCCGTCGGGCCCGGTCGTACTGGGGGAACCTACACCGATAAACTCATATTT
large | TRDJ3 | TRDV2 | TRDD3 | CACDTVLLGDTEGEGVDRQMFF | TGTGCCTGTGACACCGTCCTACTGGGGGATACTGAGGGCGAGGGTGTGGACCGACAGATGTTTTTC
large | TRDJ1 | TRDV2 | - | CACDKVLGTPRPADTDKLIF | TGTGCCTGTGACAAAGTCCTGGGGACCCCCCGGCCTGCTGACACCGATAAACTCATCTTT
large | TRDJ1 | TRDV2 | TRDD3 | CACDTVEGAGGQGRLIF | TGTGCCTGTGACACCGTGGAAGGGGCTGGGGGACAAGGGAGACTCATCTTT
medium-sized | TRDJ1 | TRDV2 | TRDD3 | CACDTLSPGGPRGTDKLIF | TGTGCCTGTGACACTCTCTCACCTGGGGGCCCCAGGGGCACCGATAAACTCATCTTT
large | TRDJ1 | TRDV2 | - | CACDTLTSTGKGYTDKLIF | TGTGCCTGTGACACTTTAACCAGTACAGGGAAGGGGTACACCGATAAACTCATCTTT
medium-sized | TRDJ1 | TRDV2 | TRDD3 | CACDTAWGIRGRGIPTHNTDKLIF | TGTGCCTGTGACACCGCCTGGGGGATACGGGGCCGTGGAATTCCCACCCACAACACCGATAAACTCATCTTT
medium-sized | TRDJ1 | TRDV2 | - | CACDTVRPARGLSYTDKLIF | TGTGCCTGTGACACCGTACGCCCCGCCCGGGGTCTATCGTACACCGATAAACTCATCTTT
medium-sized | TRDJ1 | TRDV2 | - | CACDTVEGIQTDKLIF | TGTGCCTGTGACACCGTGGAGGGGATCCAAACCGATAAACTCATCTTT
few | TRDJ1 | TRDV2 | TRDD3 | CACDTLGAFDKPIF | TGTGCCTGTGACACACTGGGGGCTTTCGATAAACCCATCTTT